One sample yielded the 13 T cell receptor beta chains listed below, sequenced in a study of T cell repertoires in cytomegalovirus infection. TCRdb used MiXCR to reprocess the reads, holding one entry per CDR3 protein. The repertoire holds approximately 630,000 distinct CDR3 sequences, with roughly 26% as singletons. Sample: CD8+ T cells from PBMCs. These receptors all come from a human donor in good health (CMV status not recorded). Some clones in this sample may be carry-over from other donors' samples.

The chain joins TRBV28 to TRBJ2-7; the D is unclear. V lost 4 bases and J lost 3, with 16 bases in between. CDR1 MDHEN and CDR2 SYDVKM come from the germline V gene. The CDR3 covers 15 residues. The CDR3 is CASSSPGPGFYEQYV. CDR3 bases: TGTGCCAGCAGTTCGCCCGGTCCAGGCTTCTACGAGCAGTACGTC.

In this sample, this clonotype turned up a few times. In DNA, the CDR3 is TGCAGTGCTAGAGGAGAAGCGGGGTACGGCACCGGGGAGCTGTTTTTT. Translation gives CSARGEAGYGTGELFF. The gene calls are TRBV20-1 and TRBJ2-2; 7 bases match TRBD2. In germline, CDR1 is DFQATT, CDR2 SNEGSKA (reference sequence). V dropped 1 base and J dropped 4; count of bases not matched to a gene: 9. CDR3 length equals 16 residues.

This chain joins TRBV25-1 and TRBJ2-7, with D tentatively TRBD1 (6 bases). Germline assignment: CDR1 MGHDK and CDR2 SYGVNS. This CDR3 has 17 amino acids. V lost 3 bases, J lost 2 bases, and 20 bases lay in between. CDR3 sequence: CASSDLPQGPTAYEQYF. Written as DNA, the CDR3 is TGTGCCAGCAGTGACCTCCCACAGGGCCCTACGGCCTACGAGCAGTACTTC.

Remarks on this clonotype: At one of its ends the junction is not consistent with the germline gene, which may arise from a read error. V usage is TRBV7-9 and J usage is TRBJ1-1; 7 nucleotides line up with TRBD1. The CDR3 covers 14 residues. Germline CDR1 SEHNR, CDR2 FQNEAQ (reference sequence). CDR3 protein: CASSEGTVRAEAYF. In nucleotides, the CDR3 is TGTGCCAGCAGCGAAGGGACAGTAAGGGCTGAAGCTTACTTT.

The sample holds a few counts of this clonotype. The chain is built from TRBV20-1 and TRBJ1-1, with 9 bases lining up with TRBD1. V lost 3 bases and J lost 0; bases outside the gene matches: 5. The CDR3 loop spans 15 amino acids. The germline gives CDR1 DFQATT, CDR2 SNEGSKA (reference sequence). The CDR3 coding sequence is TGCAGTGCTAGGGGGGGGGACAGGGTGAACACTGAAGCTTTCTTT. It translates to CSARGGDRVNTEAFF.

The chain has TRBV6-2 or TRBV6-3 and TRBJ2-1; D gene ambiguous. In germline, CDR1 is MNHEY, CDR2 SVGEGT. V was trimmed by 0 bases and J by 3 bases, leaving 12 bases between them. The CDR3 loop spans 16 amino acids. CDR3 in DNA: TGTGCCAGCAGTTACTCGAACCCAGGAGACTACAATGAGCAGTTCTTC. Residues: CASSYSNPGDYNEQFF.

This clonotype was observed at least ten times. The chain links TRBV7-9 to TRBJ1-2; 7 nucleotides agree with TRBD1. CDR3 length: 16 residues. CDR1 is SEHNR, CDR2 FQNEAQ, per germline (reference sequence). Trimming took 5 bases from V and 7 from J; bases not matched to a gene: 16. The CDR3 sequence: CASSLRRQGGNRGYTF. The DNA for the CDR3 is TGTGCCAGCAGCCTCAGACGACAGGGTGGAAATCGTGGCTACACCTTC.

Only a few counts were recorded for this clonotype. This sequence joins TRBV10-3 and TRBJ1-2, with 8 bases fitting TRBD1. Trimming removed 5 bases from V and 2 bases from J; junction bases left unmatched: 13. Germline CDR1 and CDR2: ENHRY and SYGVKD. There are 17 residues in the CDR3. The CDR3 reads CAISIQTGEGENYGYTF. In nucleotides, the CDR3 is TGTGCCATCAGTATTCAGACAGGGGAGGGTGAAAACTATGGCTACACCTTC.

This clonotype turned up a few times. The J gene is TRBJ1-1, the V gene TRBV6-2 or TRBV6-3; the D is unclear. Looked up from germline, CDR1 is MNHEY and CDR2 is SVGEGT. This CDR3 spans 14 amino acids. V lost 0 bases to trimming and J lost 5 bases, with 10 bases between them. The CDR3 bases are TGTGCCAGCAGTTACTCTCCCTATGTGACTGAAGCTTTCTTT. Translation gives CASSYSPYVTEAFF.

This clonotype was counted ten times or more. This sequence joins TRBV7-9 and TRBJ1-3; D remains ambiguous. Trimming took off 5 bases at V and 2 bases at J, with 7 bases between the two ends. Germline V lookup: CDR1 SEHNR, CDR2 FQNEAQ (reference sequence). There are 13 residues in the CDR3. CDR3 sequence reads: CASSRATGNTIYF. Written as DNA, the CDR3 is TGTGCCAGCAGCCGTGCGACTGGAAACACCATATATTTT.

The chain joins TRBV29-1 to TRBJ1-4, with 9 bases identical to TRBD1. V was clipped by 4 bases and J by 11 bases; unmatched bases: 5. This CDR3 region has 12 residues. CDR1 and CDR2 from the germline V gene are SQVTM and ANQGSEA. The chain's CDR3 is CSVGTGGVKLFF. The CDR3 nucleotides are TGCAGCGTTGGAACAGGGGGCGTGAAACTGTTTTTT.

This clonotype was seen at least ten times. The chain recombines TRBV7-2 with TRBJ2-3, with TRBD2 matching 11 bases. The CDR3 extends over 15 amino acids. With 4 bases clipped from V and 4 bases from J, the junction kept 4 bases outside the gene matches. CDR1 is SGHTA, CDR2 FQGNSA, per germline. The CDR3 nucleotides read TGTGCCAGCAGCTATAGCGGGGGGGCAGCAGATACGCAGTATTTT. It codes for CASSYSGGAADTQYF.

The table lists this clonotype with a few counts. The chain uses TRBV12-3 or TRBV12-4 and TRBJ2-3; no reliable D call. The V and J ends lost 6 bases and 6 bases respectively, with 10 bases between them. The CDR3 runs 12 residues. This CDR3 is CASSFDGDTQYF. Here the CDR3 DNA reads TGTGCCAGCAGCTTCGACGGGGATACGCAGTATTTT.